These T cell receptor beta chains were read from a single sample in a study of T cell changes during pregnancy in multiple sclerosis. TCRdb keeps only in-frame clones here, not all; method: immunoSEQ multiplex PCR. The repertoire consists of over 45,000 clones, with roughly 93% occurring once and the leading ten covering about 2.6%. Source: CD8+ T cells from peripheral blood mononuclear cells, taken in the third trimester of pregnancy. The receptors were sampled from a female donor with multiple sclerosis, enrolled in a pregnancy study. Each CDR3 is given with its conserved first and last residue. D genes are given only for firm matches. The listing skips clone size in some rows; elsewhere it reads once, few, many or a size class.

clone size: .; J gene: TRBJ2-1; V gene: TRBV9; D gene: TRBD2; CDR3 DNA: TGTGCCAGCAGCGCTGGAGGCGGGAGGGCGTGGTACAATGAGCAGTTCTTC; CDR3 protein: CASSAGGGRAWYNEQFF
clone size: once; J gene: TRBJ2-7; V gene: TRBV7-8; D gene: TRBD2; CDR3 DNA: TGTGCCAGCAGCTTAGGTCGACTAGCGGGACTCGAGCAGTACTTC; CDR3 protein: CASSLGRLAGLEQYF
clone size: .; J gene: TRBJ2-7; V gene: TRBV7-9; D gene: .; CDR3 DNA: TGTGCCAGCAGCCCGCCGCGGGTCTACGAGCAGTACTTC; CDR3 protein: CASSPPRVYEQYF
clone size: .; J gene: TRBJ2-7; V gene: TRBV19; D gene: TRBD1; CDR3 DNA: TGTGCCAGTAGTATGATGGGACAGGGATACGAGCAGTACTTC; CDR3 protein: CASSMMGQGYEQYF
clone size: .; J gene: TRBJ2-7; V gene: TRBV21-1; D gene: .; CDR3 DNA: TGTGCCAGCAGCTGGACATACGAATATGCCCACGAGCAGTACTTC; CDR3 protein: CASSWTYEYAHEQYF
clone size: .; J gene: TRBJ1-2; V gene: TRBV4-1; D gene: TRBD1; CDR3 DNA: TGCGCCAGCAGCCAAGTGACAGGGAACTATGGCTACACCTTC; CDR3 protein: CASSQVTGNYGYTF
clone size: .; J gene: TRBJ1-5; V gene: TRBV19; D gene: TRBD1; CDR3 DNA: TGTGCCACCTCGGACAGGGTGGGTCAGCCCCAGCATTTT; CDR3 protein: CATSDRVGQPQHF
clone size: .; J gene: TRBJ2-7; V gene: TRBV27; D gene: TRBD2; CDR3 DNA: TGTGCCAGCAGTGCAAGCGGGAGCTACGAGCAGTACTTC; CDR3 protein: CASSASGSYEQYF
clone size: .; J gene: TRBJ2-1; V gene: TRBV10-1; D gene: TRBD2; CDR3 DNA: TGCGCCAGCAGTGAGTCTACTAGCGGGGGATACAATGAGCAGTTCTTC; CDR3 protein: CASSESTSGGYNEQFF
clone size: .; J gene: TRBJ2-7; V gene: TRBV7-8; D gene: TRBD1; CDR3 DNA: TGTGCCAGCAGCTTACAGGGGGCAAGTGAGCAGTACTTC; CDR3 protein: CASSLQGASEQYF
clone size: once; J gene: TRBJ2-7; V gene: TRBV6-5; D gene: TRBD1; CDR3 DNA: TGTGCCAGCAGAGGGGGCAGGGACCCCTTCTACGAGCAGTACTTC; CDR3 protein: CASRGGRDPFYEQYF
clone size: .; J gene: TRBJ2-3; V gene: TRBV19; D gene: TRBD2; CDR3 DNA: TGTGCCAGTAGTATAAGGTTAGCGGGAGGCACAGATACGCAGTATTTT; CDR3 protein: CASSIRLAGGTDTQYF
clone size: .; J gene: TRBJ2-2; V gene: TRBV28; D gene: TRBD1; CDR3 DNA: TGTGCCAGCAGCATAAAACAGGGGGCGATGGGGACCGGGGAGCTGTTTTTT; CDR3 protein: CASSIKQGAMGTGELFF
clone size: .; J gene: TRBJ1-1; V gene: TRBV19; D gene: TRBD1; CDR3 DNA: TGTGCCAGTAGCCTCTGGACAGGGAACACTGAAGCTTTCTTT; CDR3 protein: CASSLWTGNTEAFF
clone size: .; J gene: TRBJ2-7; V gene: TRBV28; D gene: TRBD2; CDR3 DNA: TGTGCCGTGACTAGCGGGAGCTACGAGCAGTACTTC; CDR3 protein: CAVTSGSYEQYF
clone size: .; J gene: TRBJ2-6; V gene: TRBV6-4; D gene: .; CDR3 DNA: TGTGCCAGCAGAGACCGCCCGGGACGGGGGAGCTTCGGGGCCAACGTCCTGACTTTC; CDR3 protein: CASRDRPGRGSFGANVLTF
clone size: .; J gene: TRBJ2-1; V gene: TRBV27; D gene: TRBD1; CDR3 DNA: TGTGCCAGCAGAGACAGGGTCCATGCGGCCAATGAGCAGTTCTTC; CDR3 protein: CASRDRVHAANEQFF
clone size: once; J gene: TRBJ2-5; V gene: TRBV2; D gene: TRBD2; CDR3 DNA: TGTGCCAGCCTTTCAATGCGGGGGGAGACCCAGTACTTC; CDR3 protein: CASLSMRGETQYF
clone size: .; J gene: TRBJ2-2; V gene: TRBV4-2; D gene: TRBD2; CDR3 DNA: TGTGCCAGCAGCCTCCACCTCGGGGCTAGCGGGAGTGCGCACACCGGGGAGCTGTTTTTT; CDR3 protein: CASSLHLGASGSAHTGELFF
clone size: .; J gene: TRBJ2-6; V gene: TRBV4-1; D gene: .; CDR3 DNA: TGCGCCAGCAGCCCTTTACTAAGCTCTGGGGCCAACGTCCTGACTTTC; CDR3 protein: CASSPLLSSGANVLTF
clone size: .; J gene: TRBJ2-2; V gene: TRBV5-6; D gene: .; CDR3 DNA: TGTGCCAGCAGCTTGTGGACAGTGAACACCGGGGAGCTGTTTTTT; CDR3 protein: CASSLWTVNTGELFF
clone size: .; J gene: TRBJ2-7; V gene: TRBV7-6; D gene: TRBD2; CDR3 DNA: TGTGCCAGCAGCTTAGATTTAGCGGGAGGATCCTACGAGCAGTACTTC; CDR3 protein: CASSLDLAGGSYEQYF
clone size: .; J gene: TRBJ2-7; V gene: TRBV19; D gene: TRBD1; CDR3 DNA: TGTGCCACCCTGGGACAGGGCTACGAGCAGTACTTC; CDR3 protein: CATLGQGYEQYF
clone size: .; J gene: TRBJ2-3; V gene: TRBV7-9; D gene: TRBD1; CDR3 DNA: TGTGCCAGCAGCCACAGGGGCTCCGATACGCAGTATTTT; CDR3 protein: CASSHRGSDTQYF
clone size: .; J gene: TRBJ2-7; V gene: TRBV30; D gene: TRBD2; CDR3 DNA: TGTGCCTGGAGTGGTGGAGCGGGACTAAACGAGCAGTACTTC; CDR3 protein: CAWSGGAGLNEQYF
clone size: .; J gene: TRBJ2-1; V gene: TRBV9; D gene: .; CDR3 DNA: TGTGCCAGCACTTTTGGCGCAGGGGAAGGGGATGAGCAGTTCTTC; CDR3 protein: CASTFGAGEGDEQFF
clone size: .; J gene: TRBJ2-3; V gene: TRBV11-2; D gene: TRBD2; CDR3 DNA: TGTGCCAGCAGCTCCGGGACTAGCGGCGCAGATACGCAGTATTTT; CDR3 protein: CASSSGTSGADTQYF
clone size: .; J gene: TRBJ2-1; V gene: TRBV4-1; D gene: TRBD2; CDR3 DNA: TGCGCCAGCAGCTATAGGACTAGCGGGAGCTACAATGAGCAGTTCTTC; CDR3 protein: CASSYRTSGSYNEQFF
clone size: .; J gene: TRBJ2-7; V gene: TRBV19; D gene: .; CDR3 DNA: TGTGCCAGTAGTATTAAAAACGAAGGGGCATGGTGCGAGCAGTACTTC; CDR3 protein: CASSIKNEGAWCEQYF
clone size: .; J gene: TRBJ2-7; V gene: TRBV9; D gene: .; CDR3 DNA: TGTGCCAGCGGCGCCGGCTCCTACGAGCAGTACTTC; CDR3 protein: CASGAGSYEQYF
clone size: .; J gene: TRBJ1-2; V gene: TRBV7-6; D gene: TRBD1; CDR3 DNA: TGTGCCAGCAGCGGACATACAGGGGCGGACTATGGCTACACCTTC; CDR3 protein: CASSGHTGADYGYTF
clone size: .; J gene: TRBJ2-7; V gene: TRBV10-2; D gene: .; CDR3 DNA: TGCGCCAGCAGCCTACTCCGTGAGTCGCCAGGGGAGCAGTACTTC; CDR3 protein: CASSLLRESPGEQYF
clone size: .; J gene: TRBJ2-7; V gene: TRBV7-9; D gene: TRBD1; CDR3 DNA: TGTGCCAGCAGCTTGACCCAGACAGGGGACCACGAGCAGTACTTC; CDR3 protein: CASSLTQTGDHEQYF